Described below is a single T cell receptor beta chain sequence and its context. The target antigen is unknown. This nonspecific control used anti-CD3/anti-CD28 bead stimulation of CD4+ T cells. Sorting selected CD4+ T cells upregulating both CD40 ligand and CD69. The sample comes from a study of persistence of HIV-infected CD4 T cells. Study-wide results and limits: Proviral oligoclonality tracked with TCR oligoclonality within the same sorted cells.

This was the immunoSEQ version 4 assay in survey mode. Assay: immunoSEQ multiplex PCR; the TCRdb copy retains only in-frame clones and omits some. Among some 50,000 clones listed, around 90% were seen once. V lost 8 bases and J 4 bases, leaving 14 bases between the germline ends. CDR1 is ENHRY, CDR2 SYGVKD, per germline. The CDR3 totals 13 residues. This sample comprised CD4+ T cells sorted from PBMCs after roughly 20-hour stimulation, obtained from a patient who received antiretroviral therapy. The chain couples TRBV10-3 to TRBJ1-1; D is perhaps TRBD1 (5 bases). The receptor was isolated from an adult woman with HIV who was CMV-seropositive. The CDR3 DNA reads TGTGCCATCGGGGGACCGCCGGCCACTGAAGCTTTCTTT. It translates to CAIGGPPATEAFF.